This T cell receptor (beta chain) was sequenced in a study of metastatic and nonmetastatic thyroid tumors. TCRdb re-called the PCR reads with MiXCR. Of some 4,200 clones in the sample, around a fifth were seen once. Patients had received no treatment of any kind before thyroid surgery. This clone was observed at least ten times. The CDR3 totals 16 residues. Germline loops: CDR1 SGDLS, CDR2 YYNGEE. Trimming shortened V by 3 bases and J by 1 base, and 15 bases separated the two germline ends. This clonotype was sampled from a female donor with papillary thyroid cancer or a benign thyroid nodule (not recorded which). Some clones in this sample may be carry-over from other donors' samples. Sequenced material: tumor tissue. The chain joins TRBV9 to TRBJ2-3, with D perhaps matching TRBD1 (6 bases). CDR3 loop: CASSATLNRGTDTQYF. In DNA, the CDR3 is TGTGCCAGCAGCGCCACCCTCAACAGGGGCACAGATACGCAGTATTTT.